There are many counts of the clone carrying this T cell receptor (beta chain). Its antigen is unidentified. The CDR3 spans 13 residues. V lost 8 bases, J lost 2 bases, and 11 bases lay in between. The entry originates in a study of T-cell memory formation after mild COVID-19. TCRdb reprocessed the 5' RACE reads with MiXCR, giving one entry per CDR3 protein. Of about 210,000 distinct CDR3 sequences in the sample, more than 9% were seen once. Study-level results: Shrinking CD4+ clones resided mostly in CM and EM, and CD8+ ones in EMRA.

The clonotype comes from a man between 18 and 29 years old who had mild COVID-19 (a few samples of this study predate the infection). Cell type and time point are not known. V and J are TRBV12-3 or TRBV12-4 and TRBJ2-3, with D possibly being TRBD1 or TRBD2 (5 bases each). The sample comprised PBMCs or a T cell subset sorted from them (not recorded which). Here the CDR3 reads CASRRGHTDTQYF. The CDR3 DNA reads TGTGCCAGCCGCCGGGGCCACACAGATACGCAGTATTTT.